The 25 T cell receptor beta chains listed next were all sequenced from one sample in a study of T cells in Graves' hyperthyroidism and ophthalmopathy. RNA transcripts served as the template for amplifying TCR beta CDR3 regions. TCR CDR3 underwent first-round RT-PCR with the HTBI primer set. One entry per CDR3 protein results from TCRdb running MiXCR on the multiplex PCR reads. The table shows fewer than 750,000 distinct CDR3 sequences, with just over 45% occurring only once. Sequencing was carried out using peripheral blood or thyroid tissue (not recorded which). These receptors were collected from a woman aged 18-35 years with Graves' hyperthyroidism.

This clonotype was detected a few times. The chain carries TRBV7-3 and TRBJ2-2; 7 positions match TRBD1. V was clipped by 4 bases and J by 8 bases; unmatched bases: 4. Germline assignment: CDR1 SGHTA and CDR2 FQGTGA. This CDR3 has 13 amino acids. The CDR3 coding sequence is TGTGCCAGCAGCTCTACAGGGGTGGGGGAGCTGTTTTTT. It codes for CASSSTGVGELFF.

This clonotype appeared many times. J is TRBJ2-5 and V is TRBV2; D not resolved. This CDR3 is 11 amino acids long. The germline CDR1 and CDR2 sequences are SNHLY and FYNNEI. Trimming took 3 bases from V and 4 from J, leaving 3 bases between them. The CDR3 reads CASSDRETQYF. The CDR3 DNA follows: TGTGCCAGCAGTGACAGAGAGACCCAGTACTTC.

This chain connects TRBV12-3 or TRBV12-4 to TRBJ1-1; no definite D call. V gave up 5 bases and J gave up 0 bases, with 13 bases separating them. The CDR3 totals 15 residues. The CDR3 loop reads CASSPNGRLNTEAFF. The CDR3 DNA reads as TGTGCCAGCAGTCCGAACGGACGGCTGAACACTGAAGCTTTCTTT.

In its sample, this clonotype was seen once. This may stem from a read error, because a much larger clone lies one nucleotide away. The DNA of the CDR3 is TGTGCCAGCAGCTTAGGAGCGCTTAACCGCTACAAGCAGTACTTC. Translation: CASSLGALNRYKQYF. The chain links TRBV7-3 to TRBJ2-7; D call uncertain. CDR3 length: 15 residues. CDR1 is SGHTA and CDR2 is FQGTGA in the germline V gene.

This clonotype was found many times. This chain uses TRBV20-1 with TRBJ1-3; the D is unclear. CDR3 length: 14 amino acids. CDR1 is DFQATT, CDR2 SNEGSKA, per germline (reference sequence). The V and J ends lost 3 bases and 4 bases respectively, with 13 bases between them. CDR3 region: CSARAALMGNTIYF. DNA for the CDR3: TGCAGTGCTAGGGCGGCCCTTATGGGAAACACCATATATTTT.

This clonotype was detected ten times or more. The CDR3 DNA reads as TGTGCCAGCAGCCGTCCACAGGGGGCGAGGGGCTACACCTTC. Translating it yields CASSRPQGARGYTF. The chain recombines TRBV5-8 with TRBJ1-2; 9 bases fit TRBD1. J lost 8 bases, V lost 4 bases, and 9 bases had no gene match. Germline CDR1 reads SGHTS; CDR2 reads YDEGEE. The CDR3 loop spans 14 amino acids. Together with reference TRBV5-8 and TRBJ1-2, the CDR3 gives the full variable domain: EAGVTQSPTHLIKTRGQQATLRCSPISGHTSVYWYQQALGLGLQFLLWYDEGEERNRGNFPPRFSGRQFPNYSSELNVNALELEDSALYLCASSRPQGARGYTFGSGTRLTVV.

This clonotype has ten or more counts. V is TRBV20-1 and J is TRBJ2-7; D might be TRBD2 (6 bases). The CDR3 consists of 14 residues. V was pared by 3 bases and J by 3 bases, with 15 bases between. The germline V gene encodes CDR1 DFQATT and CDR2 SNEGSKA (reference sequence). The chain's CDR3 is CSASLLGGYYEQYF. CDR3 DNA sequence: TGCAGTGCTAGTTTATTGGGGGGTTACTACGAGCAGTACTTC.

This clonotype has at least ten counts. CDR3 in DNA: TGTGCCAGCAGCTCCGAGGGACAGGGGAACACTGAAGCTTTCTTT. Encoded protein: CASSSEGQGNTEAFF. The chain combines TRBV9 with TRBJ1-1; 9 bases fit TRBD1. With 4 bases clipped from V and 1 base from J, the junction kept 5 bases outside the gene matches. The CDR3 is 15 amino acids. In germline, CDR1 is SGDLS, CDR2 YYNGEE.

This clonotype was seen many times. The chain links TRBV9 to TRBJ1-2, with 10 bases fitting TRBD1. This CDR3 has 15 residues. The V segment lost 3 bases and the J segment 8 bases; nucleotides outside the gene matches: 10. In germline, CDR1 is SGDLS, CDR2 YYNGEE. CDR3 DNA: TGTGCCAGCAGCGCCACGACAGGGGGCGCGTCCGGCTACACCTTC. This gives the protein CASSATTGGASGYTF.

The CDR3 loop reads CASSVRPMGDPNTIYF. CDR3 DNA sequence: TGTGCCAGCAGCGTAAGGCCTATGGGGGACCCGAACACCATATATTTT. The chain combines TRBV9 with TRBJ1-3, with a possible D match to TRBD1 (5 bases). The V gene's germline CDR1 is SGDLS and CDR2 YYNGEE. V lost 1 base to trimming and J lost 7 bases, with 18 bases between them. The CDR3 loop spans 16 amino acids.

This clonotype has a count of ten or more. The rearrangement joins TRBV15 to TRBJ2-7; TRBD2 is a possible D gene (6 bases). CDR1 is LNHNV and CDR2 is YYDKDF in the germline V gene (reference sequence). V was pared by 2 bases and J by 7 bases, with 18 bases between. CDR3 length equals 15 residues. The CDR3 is CATSRRKEGLGEQYF. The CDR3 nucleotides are TGTGCCACCAGCAGACGGAAGGAGGGCCTGGGTGAGCAGTACTTC.

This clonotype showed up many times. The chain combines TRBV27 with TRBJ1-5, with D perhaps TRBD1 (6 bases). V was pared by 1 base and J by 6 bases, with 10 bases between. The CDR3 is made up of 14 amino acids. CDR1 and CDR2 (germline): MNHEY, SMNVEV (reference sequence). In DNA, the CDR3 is TGTGCCAGCAGTTTATACAGGGATAGTCAGCCCCAGCATTTT. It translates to CASSLYRDSQPQHF.

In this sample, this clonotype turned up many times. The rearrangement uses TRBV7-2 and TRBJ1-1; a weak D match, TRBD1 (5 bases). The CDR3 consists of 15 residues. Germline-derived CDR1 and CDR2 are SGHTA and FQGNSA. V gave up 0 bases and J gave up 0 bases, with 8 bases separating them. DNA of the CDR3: TGTGCCAGCAGCTTAGCGCAGGGACTGAACACTGAAGCTTTCTTT. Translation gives CASSLAQGLNTEAFF.

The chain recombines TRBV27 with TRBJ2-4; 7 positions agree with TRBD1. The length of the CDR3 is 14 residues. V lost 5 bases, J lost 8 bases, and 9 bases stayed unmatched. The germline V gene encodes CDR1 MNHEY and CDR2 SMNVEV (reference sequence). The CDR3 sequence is CASSTQTGWDIQYF. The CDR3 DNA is TGTGCCAGCAGTACCCAGACAGGGTGGGACATTCAGTACTTC.

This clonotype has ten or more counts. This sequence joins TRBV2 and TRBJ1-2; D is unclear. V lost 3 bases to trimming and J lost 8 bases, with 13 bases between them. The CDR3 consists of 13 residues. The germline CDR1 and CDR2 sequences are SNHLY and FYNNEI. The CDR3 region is CASSDLVQPGYTF. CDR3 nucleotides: TGTGCCAGCAGTGATTTAGTACAGCCCGGCTACACCTTC.

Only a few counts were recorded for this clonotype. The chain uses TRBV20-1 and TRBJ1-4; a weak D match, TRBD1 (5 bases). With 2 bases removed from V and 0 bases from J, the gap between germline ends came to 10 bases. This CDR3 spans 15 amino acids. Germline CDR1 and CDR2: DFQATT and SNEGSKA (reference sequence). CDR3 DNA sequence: TGCAGTGCTAGAAGCCGGGGGGCAACTAATGAAAAACTGTTTTTT. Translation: CSARSRGATNEKLFF.

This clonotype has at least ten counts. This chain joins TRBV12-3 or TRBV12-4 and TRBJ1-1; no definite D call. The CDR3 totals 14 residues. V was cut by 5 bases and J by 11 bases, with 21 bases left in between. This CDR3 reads CASSPTAIMDWAFF. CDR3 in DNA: TGTGCCAGCAGTCCGACCGCAATCATGGATTGGGCTTTCTTT.

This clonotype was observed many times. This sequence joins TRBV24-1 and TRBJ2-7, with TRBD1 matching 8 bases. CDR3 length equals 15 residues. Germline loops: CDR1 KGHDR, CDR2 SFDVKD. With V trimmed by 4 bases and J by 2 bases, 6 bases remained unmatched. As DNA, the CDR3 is TGTGCCACCAGTGACCCTAACAGGGGGACCTACGAGCAGTACTTC. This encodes CATSDPNRGTYEQYF.

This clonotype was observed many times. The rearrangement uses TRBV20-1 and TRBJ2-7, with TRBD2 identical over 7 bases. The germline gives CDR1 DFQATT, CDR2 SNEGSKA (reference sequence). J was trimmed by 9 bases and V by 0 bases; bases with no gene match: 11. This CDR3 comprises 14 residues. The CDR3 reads CSARELASWGGQYF. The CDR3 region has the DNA TGCAGTGCTAGAGAACTAGCGTCCTGGGGCGGGCAGTACTTC.

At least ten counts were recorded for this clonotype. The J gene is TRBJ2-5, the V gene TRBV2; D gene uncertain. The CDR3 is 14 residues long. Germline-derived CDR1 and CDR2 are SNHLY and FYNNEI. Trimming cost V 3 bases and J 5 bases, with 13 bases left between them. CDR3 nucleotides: TGTGCCAGCAGTGAGGACGTACCAAGTGAGACCCAGTACTTC. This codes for CASSEDVPSETQYF.

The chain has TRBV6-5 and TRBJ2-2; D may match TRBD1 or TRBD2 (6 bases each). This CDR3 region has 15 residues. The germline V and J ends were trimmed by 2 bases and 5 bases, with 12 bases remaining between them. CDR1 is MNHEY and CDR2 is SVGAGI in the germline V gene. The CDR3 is CASSYPGGPTGELFF. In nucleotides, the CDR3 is TGTGCCAGCAGTTACCCCGGGGGCCCGACCGGGGAGCTGTTTTTT.

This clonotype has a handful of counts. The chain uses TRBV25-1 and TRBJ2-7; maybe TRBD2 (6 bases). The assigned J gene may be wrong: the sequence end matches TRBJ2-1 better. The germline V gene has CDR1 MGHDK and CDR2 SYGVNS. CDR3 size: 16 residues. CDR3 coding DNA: TGTGCCAGCAGTGAATGGGGACTCAGCTCCTACAATGAGCAGTTCTTC. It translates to CASSEWGLSSYNEQFF.

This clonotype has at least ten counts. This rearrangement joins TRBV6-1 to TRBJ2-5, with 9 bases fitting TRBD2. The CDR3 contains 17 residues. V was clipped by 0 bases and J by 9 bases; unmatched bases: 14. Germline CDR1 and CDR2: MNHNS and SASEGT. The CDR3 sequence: CASSEAFGPGLAPAQYF. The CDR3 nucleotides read TGTGCCAGCAGTGAAGCCTTCGGTCCGGGACTAGCACCGGCCCAGTACTTC.

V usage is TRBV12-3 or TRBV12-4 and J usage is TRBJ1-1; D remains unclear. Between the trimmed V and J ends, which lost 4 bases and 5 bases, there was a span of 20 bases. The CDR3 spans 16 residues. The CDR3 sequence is CASSSYSSAGLTEAFF. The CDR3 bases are TGTGCCAGCAGTTCTTATTCGTCGGCTGGGTTGACTGAAGCTTTCTTT.

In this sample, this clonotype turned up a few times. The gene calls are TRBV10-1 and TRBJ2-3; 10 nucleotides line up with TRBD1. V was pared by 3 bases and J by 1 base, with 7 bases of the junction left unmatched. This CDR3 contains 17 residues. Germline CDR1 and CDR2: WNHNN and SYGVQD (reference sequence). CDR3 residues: CASSDGTGVWGTDTQYF. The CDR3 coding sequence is TGCGCCAGCAGTGACGGGACAGGGGTTTGGGGCACAGATACGCAGTATTTT.